The 30 T cell receptor beta chains below come from one sample, sequenced in a study of Graves' ophthalmopathy and Graves' hyperthyroidism. Amplifying from RNA transcripts, the study obtained TCR beta CDR3 regions. First-round RT-PCR used HTBI primers; second-round multiplex PCR followed. MiXCR, run by TCRdb on the multiplex PCR reads, gives a single entry per CDR3 protein. The sample holds around 1.1 million distinct CDR3 sequences, roughly two fifths seen once. Sequencing used peripheral blood or thyroid tissue (not recorded which). These receptors were collected from an adult man with Graves' hyperthyroidism.

V is TRBV15 and J is TRBJ2-5; maybe TRBD2 (6 bases). This CDR3 is 14 amino acids long. In germline, CDR1 is LNHNV, CDR2 YYDKDF (reference sequence). V was cut by 2 bases and J by 6 bases, with 13 bases left in between. DNA for the CDR3: TGTGCCACCAGCAGATGGAGGGAAGGACAGACCCAGTACTTC. Amino acid sequence: CATSRWREGQTQYF.

This sequence joins TRBV29-1 and TRBJ2-7, with 9 bases that match TRBD1. The length of the CDR3 is 11 residues. Germline assignment: CDR1 SQVTM and CDR2 ANQGSEA. V lost 8 bases and J lost 2; bases outside the gene matches: 1. CDR3 protein: CSRDRAYEQYF. The CDR3 DNA is TGCAGCCGGGACAGGGCCTACGAGCAGTACTTC.

This clonotype was found many times. V gene TRBV19 combines with J gene TRBJ1-5, with 8 bases aligning to TRBD1. CDR1 is LNHDA, CDR2 SQIVND, per germline (reference sequence). The CDR3 has 16 amino acids. V lost 5 bases to trimming and J lost 1 base; unmatched junction nucleotides: 7. The CDR3 reads CASSPRTGRSNQPQHF. CDR3 nucleotide sequence: TGTGCCAGTAGTCCACGGACAGGGCGGAGCAATCAGCCCCAGCATTTT.

This clonotype has just one count. The chain links TRBV7-9 to TRBJ1-1; no clear D gene. Germline CDR1 reads SEHNR; CDR2 reads FQNEAQ (reference sequence). CDR3 length equals 14 residues. The germline V and J ends were trimmed by 1 base and 5 bases, with 11 bases remaining between them. Here the CDR3 reads CASSLDRGFTEAFF. CDR3 DNA sequence: TGTGCCAGCAGCTTAGATCGGGGTTTTACTGAAGCTTTCTTT.

Only a few counts were recorded for this clonotype. The chain carries TRBV28 and TRBJ2-7; no reliable D call. Trimming took 10 bases from V and 5 from J, leaving 12 bases between them. Germline loops: CDR1 MDHEN, CDR2 SYDVKM. The CDR3 runs 11 residues. CDR3 protein: CATRRWDEQYF. For the CDR3, the DNA is TGTGCCACGAGACGGTGGGACGAGCAGTACTTC.

This clonotype was recorded at least ten times. This chain joins TRBV10-3 and TRBJ2-5; D remains ambiguous. CDR1 and CDR2 from the germline V gene are ENHRY and SYGVKD. The CDR3 contains 12 residues. V was cut by 10 bases and J by 5 bases, with 14 bases left in between. Here the CDR3 reads CATQSVPETQYF. DNA for the CDR3: TGTGCCACCCAGTCCGTTCCGGAGACCCAGTACTTC.

Many counts were recorded for this clonotype. The rearrangement links TRBV20-1 to TRBJ1-2; D is uncertain. CDR1 is DFQATT, CDR2 SNEGSKA, per germline (reference sequence). This CDR3 has 12 amino acids. Trimming cost V 1 base and J 2 bases, with 5 bases left between them. In nucleotides, the CDR3 is TGCAGTGCTAGAGGCAGGAACTATGGCTACACCTTC. Amino acid sequence: CSARGRNYGYTF.

This clonotype was detected only a few times. This chain links TRBV28 with TRBJ2-5; the D gene is possibly TRBD1 (6 bases). Looked up from germline, CDR1 is MDHEN and CDR2 is SYDVKM. The CDR3 has 14 residues. V was clipped by 2 bases and J by 6 bases, with 13 bases between them. The CDR3 DNA sequence: TGTGCCAGCAGTTTACCCGGGACAACGAAGACCCAGTACTTC. Protein sequence: CASSLPGTTKTQYF.

The sample holds a few counts of this clonotype. V and J are TRBV7-9 and TRBJ2-6; D might be TRBD2 (7 bases). Germline-derived CDR1 and CDR2 are SEHNR and FQNEAQ (reference sequence). The CDR3 has 16 amino acids. The ends were cut back, 1 base at V and 4 bases at J, with 11 bases in the middle. CDR3 in DNA: TGTGCCAGCAGCTTAGTGCGGGGGCACGGGGCCAACGTCCTGACTTTC. Amino acid sequence: CASSLVRGHGANVLTF.

This clonotype was seen at least ten times. V is TRBV4-1 and J is TRBJ1-2; 9 nucleotides line up with TRBD1. The CDR3 contains 15 residues. The J segment lost 8 bases and the V segment lost 5 bases, leaving 12 bases of the junction unmatched. Germline assignment: CDR1 MGHRA and CDR2 YSYEKL. The CDR3 sequence is CASSKPGQGLRGYTF. The CDR3 bases are TGCGCCAGCAGCAAACCGGGACAGGGCTTGCGAGGCTACACCTTC.

The J gene is TRBJ1-2, the V gene TRBV11-2, with 8 bases aligning to TRBD1. CDR1 SGHAT and CDR2 FQNNGV come from the germline V gene. With 3 bases clipped from V and 1 base from J, the junction kept 7 bases outside the gene matches. The CDR3 is 16 residues long. The CDR3 nucleotides are TGTGCCAGCAGCTTGTCAGCGACAGGGGATAACTATGGCTACACCTTC. Residues: CASSLSATGDNYGYTF.

This clonotype came up a few times. The rearrangement uses TRBV6-2 or TRBV6-3 and TRBJ1-5, with D tentatively TRBD1 (5 bases). The CDR3 consists of 12 residues. Germline V gene sequence: CDR1 MNHEY, CDR2 SVGEGT. Deletions cut 8 bases from V and 12 bases from J, with 17 bases between. CDR3 nucleotide sequence: TGTGCCAGCTCTCCAGGGCGAAGATTCCAGCATTTT. It codes for CASSPGRRFQHF.

Many counts were recorded for this clonotype. The chain recombines TRBV7-9 with TRBJ1-5; D is perhaps TRBD1 (6 bases). The V gene's germline CDR1 is SEHNR and CDR2 FQNEAQ (reference sequence). Trimming took off 5 bases at V and 6 bases at J, with 11 bases between the two ends. This CDR3 has 13 residues. The CDR3 spells CASSRTDGQPQHF. The CDR3 region has the DNA TGTGCCAGCAGCCGGACAGACGGTCAGCCCCAGCATTTT.

CDR3 loop: CSVGARPTGFNYGYTF. The CDR3 nucleotides are TGCAGCGTTGGTGCTAGACCGACAGGCTTTAACTATGGCTACACCTTC. The chain is built from TRBV29-1 and TRBJ1-2, with D possibly TRBD1 on 6 matching bases. The CDR3 sequence is 16 residues long. CDR1 is SQVTM, CDR2 ANQGSEA, per germline. V lost 4 bases to trimming and J lost 1 base, with 19 bases between them.

V gene TRBV24-1 combines with J gene TRBJ1-1; D is possibly TRBD1 (5 bases). Trimming left V 7 bases short and J 0 bases short, with 11 bases between. Germline V lookup: CDR1 KGHDR, CDR2 SFDVKD. This CDR3 is built from 14 residues. As DNA, the CDR3 is TGTGCCACCAGAGGGGTTCTACTGAACACTGAAGCTTTCTTT. Protein product: CATRGVLLNTEAFF.

This clonotype was counted a few times. This chain uses TRBV12-3 or TRBV12-4 with TRBJ2-2, with TRBD1 as a possible D gene (6 bases). Trimming pared 6 bases from V and 2 bases from J, leaving 13 bases between. The CDR3 length is 15 residues. This chain's CDR3 is CASREGGVNTGELFF. The DNA of the CDR3 is TGTGCCAGCAGGGAAGGGGGAGTCAACACCGGGGAGCTGTTTTTT.

The rearrangement joins TRBV12-3 or TRBV12-4 to TRBJ2-5; weak D call: TRBD2 (6 bases). The V end was cut by 6 bases, the J end by 0 bases, with 14 bases between. The CDR3 has 15 residues. CDR3 sequence reads: CASSNGGGYQETQYF. The CDR3 DNA sequence: TGTGCCAGCAGCAATGGTGGGGGGTACCAAGAGACCCAGTACTTC.

This clonotype was detected ten times or more. The CDR3 loop reads CASSGRLWGTQYF. DNA for the CDR3: TGCGCCAGCAGTGGCCGCTTGTGGGGGACCCAGTACTTC. The chain uses TRBV10-1 and TRBJ2-5; D not certain. Trimming stripped 4 bases from V and 7 bases from J, with 13 bases between. The CDR3 covers 13 residues. Germline V gene data show CDR1 as WNHNN and CDR2 as SYGVQD (reference sequence).

The chain recombines TRBV20-1 with TRBJ1-4; no clear D gene. The length of the CDR3 is 14 residues. Trimming shortened V by 0 bases and J by 0 bases, and 5 bases separated the two germline ends. CDR1 DFQATT and CDR2 SNEGSKA come from the germline V gene (reference sequence). In nucleotides, the CDR3 is TGCAGTGCTAGAGAGGGATCAACTAATGAAAAACTGTTTTTT. It yields the protein CSAREGSTNEKLFF.

In its sample, this clonotype was seen many times. The chain combines TRBV11-2 with TRBJ2-7, with D uncertain. The CDR3 runs to 14 residues. Germline V gives CDR1 SGHAT, CDR2 FQNNGV. V dropped 0 bases and J dropped 4 bases, with 10 bases sitting between them. CDR3 amino acids: CASSLDLVAYEQYF. DNA of the CDR3: TGTGCCAGCAGCTTAGATCTTGTCGCATACGAGCAGTACTTC.

The chain recombines TRBV29-1 with TRBJ2-2; tentative D call: TRBD2 (6 bases). CDR3 length equals 13 residues. CDR1 is SQVTM and CDR2 is ANQGSEA in the germline V gene. Trimming took 6 bases from V and 5 from J, leaving 13 bases between them. The CDR3 DNA reads as TGCAGCGTCTATACAGGAGGGACCGGGGAGCTGTTTTTT. Its translation: CSVYTGGTGELFF.

As for this clonotype: A read error is possible here, since a much larger clone lies one base away. J is TRBJ2-7 and V is TRBV2, with 7 bases that match TRBD1. V was pared by 7 bases and J by 0 bases, with 6 bases of the junction left unmatched. Germline-derived CDR1 and CDR2 are SNHLY and FYNNEI. This CDR3 is built from 14 residues. The CDR3 coding sequence is TGTGCCAGCAACCGGGACAGTAACTCCTACGAGCAGTACTTC. This codes for CASNRDSNSYEQYF.

On this clonotype: This clone may be a read error of a much larger clone one base away. The rearrangement joins TRBV7-8 to TRBJ2-5, with D possibly matching TRBD2 (5 bases). The V gene's germline CDR1 is SGHVS and CDR2 FQNEAQ. This CDR3 comprises 16 residues. DNA of the CDR3: TGTGCCGGCAGCTTAAAGAGGGCTAGCCGGGAAGAGACCCAGTACTTC. Translated, it gives CAGSLKRASREETQYF.

The chain employs TRBV19 and TRBJ1-4, with a weak D call TRBD1 (5 bases). CDR1 is LNHDA, CDR2 SQIVND, per germline (reference sequence). CDR3 length equals 16 residues. Trimming shortened V by 4 bases and J by 7 bases, and 19 bases separated the two germline ends. The CDR3 region has the DNA TGTGCCAGTAGTAGCCGTGGAAACCCGAGGGGTGAAAAACTGTTTTTT. Its translation: CASSSRGNPRGEKLFF.

V usage is TRBV7-2 and J usage is TRBJ1-5; D unresolved. Trimming removed 8 bases at V and 12 bases at J, with 17 bases between. The germline V gene encodes CDR1 SGHTA and CDR2 FQGNSA. CDR3 length: 12 residues. This chain's CDR3 is CASCRTNLFQHF. The CDR3 nucleotides read TGTGCCAGCTGCCGGACCAACTTATTCCAGCATTTT.

The rearrangement links TRBV30 to TRBJ1-2; maybe TRBD1 (6 bases). Looked up from germline, CDR1 is GTSNPN and CDR2 is SVGIG (reference sequence). V gave up 0 bases and J gave up 4 bases, with 9 bases separating them. CDR3 length equals 13 residues. CDR3: CAWSVGGPYGYTF. CDR3 sequence (DNA): TGTGCCTGGAGTGTGGGGGGGCCCTATGGCTACACCTTC.

This clonotype was detected many times. The rearrangement uses TRBV20-1 and TRBJ2-7, with a weak D call TRBD2 (6 bases). Germline values: CDR1 DFQATT, CDR2 SNEGSKA (reference sequence). The CDR3 contains 14 residues. V gave up 3 bases and J gave up 0 bases, with 12 bases separating them. CDR3 DNA: TGCAGTGCTAGTAAGGCTAGCGTCTCCTACGAGCAGTACTTC. Its protein product is CSASKASVSYEQYF.

Ten or more counts support this clonotype. The V gene is TRBV2, the J gene TRBJ2-5; TRBD2 matches 8 bases. CDR1 is SNHLY and CDR2 is FYNNEI in the germline V gene. The CDR3 has 15 amino acids. V trimming: 6 bases; J trimming: 5 bases; junction bases outside the gene matches: 11. The CDR3 is CASRPRTSSEETQYF. Written as DNA, the CDR3 is TGTGCCAGCAGACCCCGGACTAGCAGTGAGGAGACCCAGTACTTC.

The chain employs TRBV20-1 and TRBJ1-2, with D uncertain. V gave up 0 bases and J gave up 0 bases, with 8 bases separating them. This CDR3 region has 14 residues. Looked up from germline, CDR1 is DFQATT and CDR2 is SNEGSKA (reference sequence). The CDR3 here is CSARDRRTNYGYTF. CDR3 nucleotides: TGCAGTGCTAGAGATCGCAGGACTAACTATGGCTACACCTTC.

This clonotype has only a few counts. The rearrangement links TRBV28 to TRBJ2-7; D is unclear. CDR3 length equals 13 residues. Germline V gene lookup returns CDR1 MDHEN and CDR2 SYDVKM. The ends were cut back, 2 bases at V and 4 bases at J, with 9 bases in the middle. The CDR3 DNA sequence: TGTGCCAGCAGTTTACTCTTCTGGTACGAGCAGTACTTC. This sequence encodes CASSLLFWYEQYF.